Sequencing of this T cell receptor (beta chain) was carried out in a study of blood T cell repertoires in COVID-19. Across the study: The United States, Italy and Spain provided the acute and convalescent COVID-19 samples. PBMCs, B-cell-depleted T cells, or T cells were the source of the cDNA or gDNA that made up the material.

Per the original data handling: Quantification of nucleated cells was approximated via reference gene primer amplification. Some clones are missing from TCRdb's copy, which holds only in-frame ones; the method was immunoSEQ multiplex PCR. V and J calls and clone size are copied from that table; D and trimming were computed from the DNA. The sample shows fewer than 250,000 clones, approximately 80% of them seen only once. This clone was recorded only once. The germline gives CDR1 SGHRS, CDR2 YFSETQ. This CDR3 has 15 amino acids. The V and J ends lost 1 base and 8 bases respectively, with 13 bases between them.

Sequenced: peripheral blood. This clonotype originated in a woman aged 55-69 years with active or convalescent COVID-19. The chain couples TRBV5-1 to TRBJ1-6; a weak D match, TRBD1 (5 bases). CDR3: CASSLRQGRDSPLHF. In nucleotides, the CDR3 is TGCGCCAGCAGCTTGAGGCAGGGCCGGGATTCACCCCTCCACTTT.